The sequence of this T cell receptor (beta chain) was determined in a study of blood T cell repertoires in COVID-19 (dated by TCRdb to about 2020). Regarding the research as a whole: The collaborator samples originated in the United States, Italy and Spain and spanned the acute and convalescent phases of COVID-19. The material from the prospective study consisted of cDNA or gDNA derived from T cells, B-cell-depleted T cells, or PBMCs. Deeply sampled blood TCRbeta repertoires from subjects exposed to, actively infected with, or recovered from COVID-19 were included in the dataset. The repertoires were made available in a free public database intended to serve as a resource for research on the immune response to SARS-CoV-2. Samples came from the ongoing ImmuneRACE study (first 160 participants) plus 1,254 subjects from 6 global collaborators. A de-identified subject ID, COVID-19 status, age in years and sex were almost always included in the sample metadata. Where available, HLA class I and class II types were obtained from metadata supplied by the sample provider rather than from assay-based typing. Points the paper makes about the study in general: The quantity of clinical and demographic metadata differed by source and by participant and was supplied without curation.

This clone was recorded a few times. It has no known antigen specificity. No base qualities exist here, and no much larger clone lies one base off it. TCRbeta CDR3 regions were amplified from genomic DNA by means of the immunoSEQ Assay, a bias-controlled multiplex PCR. The paper's processing steps were these. The number of nucleated cells in each sample was estimated from the amplification of reference gene primers within the assay. Sequence reads were collapsed and filtered to measure the absolute abundance of every unique TCRbeta CDR3 rearrangement. For each sample, productive Simpson clonality was calculated as the square root of Simpson's diversity index across productive rearrangements. TCRdb took this table from immuneACCESS and kept in-frame rearrangements with V and J called. Such tables lack part of the clones; where checked against another copy, unresolved V genes explain under half of the gap, and the rest is unexplained. V and J calls and clone size follow that table, whereas D and trimming were derived from the DNA. The table for this sample lists approximately 150,000 clones; 80% to 90% of them were counted only once. The ten most abundant clones make up less than 3.5% of the sample.

Spanning cysteine to phenylalanine, the CDR3 consists of 16 amino acids. Only CDR3 DNA is held: 48 bases, read in frame from base 1. The germline V gene encodes CDR1 KGHSH and CDR2 LQKENI. Unmatched junction bases come to 5, with V trimmed by 1 base and J by 2 bases. In Seattle, one collaborating source enrolled patients while the infection was active and tracked those patients longitudinally over the course of disease. Collaborating institutions collected whole blood in K2EDTA tubes following their own protocols. Collaborator samples were shipped for TCRbeta analysis as frozen whole blood, isolated PBMCs, or DNA extracted from either sample type.

Sequencing was performed on peripheral blood. This sequence uses TRBV18 and TRBJ2-5, with 9 junctional bases fitting TRBD2. The receptor's source is a woman older than 75 with COVID-19, enrolled during active disease. The DNA sequence is TGTGCCAGCTCACCACTGACTAGCGGAGCTCAAGAGACCCAGTACTTC. It translates to CASSPLTSGAQETQYF.